Presented here are 5 T cell receptor beta chains from one specimen sequenced in a study of shared clonotypes between healthy human individuals. Naivety among CD8 cells was defined by CD45RO negativity and positive CCR7 selection, thereby excluding terminally differentiated effector memory CD45RA+ cells. This table comes from immunoSEQ multiplex PCR, and its TCRdb copy is limited to in-frame clones, with some not included. The data contain fewer than 1 million clones, about 96% of them seen just once; the ten biggest clones take up about 0.21%. The material sequenced was naive CD8+ T cells sorted from blood. These receptors came from a man aged 25 to 40 in good health.

The J gene is TRBJ2-5, the V gene TRBV5-1; D not resolved. CDR1 is SGHRS and CDR2 is YFSETQ in the germline V gene. With 3 bases removed from V and 1 base from J, the gap between germline ends came to 7 bases. The CDR3 has 13 residues. CDR3: CASSSGLQETQYF. DNA for the CDR3: TGCGCCAGCAGCTCTGGGCTCCAAGAGACCCAGTACTTC. Full variable domain (rest looked up from reference TRBV5-1 and TRBJ2-5): KAGVTQTPRYLIKTRGQQVTLSCSPISGHRSVSWYQQTPGQGLQFLFEYFSETQRNKGNFPGRFSGRQFSNSRSEMNVSTLELGDSALYLCASSSGLQETQYFGPGTRLLVL.

The V and J genes are TRBV6-5 and TRBJ1-1; TRBD1 matches 9 bases. The V gene's germline CDR1 is MNHEY and CDR2 SVGAGI. V lost 9 bases, J lost 4 bases, and 12 bases stayed unmatched. The CDR3 sequence is 15 residues long. CDR3 sequence (DNA): TGTGCCAGTAAGGACAGGGGATCGGGGGTCACTGAAGCTTTCTTT. Protein sequence: CASKDRGSGVTEAFF.

J is TRBJ2-4 and V is TRBV14; TRBD1 agrees at 8 bases. The V segment lost 2 bases and the J segment 3 bases; nucleotides outside the gene matches: 6. Germline lookup yields CDR1 SGHDN and CDR2 FVKESK. The CDR3 covers 16 residues. The CDR3 region is CASSQWTGKGKNIQYF. The CDR3 DNA sequence: TGTGCCAGCAGCCAATGGACAGGGAAAGGCAAAAACATTCAGTACTTC.

The CDR3 loop is CAISESRTDNEQFF. The CDR3 DNA follows: TGTGCCATCAGTGAGTCCCGGACAGACAATGAGCAGTTCTTC. The chain carries TRBV10-3 and TRBJ2-1; D may be TRBD1 (6 bases). V lost 0 bases to trimming and J lost 5 bases, with 8 bases between them. This CDR3 spans 14 amino acids. Germline V gene sequence: CDR1 ENHRY, CDR2 SYGVKD.

The rearrangement links TRBV27 to TRBJ2-7, with TRBD1 as a possible D gene (6 bases). Per the germline V gene, CDR1 is MNHEY and CDR2 is SMNVEV (reference sequence). The CDR3 spans 13 residues. V was shortened by 4 bases and J by 2 bases, with 9 bases between the two germline ends. In DNA form, the CDR3 reads TGTGCCAGCAGTTCTCAGGGGCCCTACGAGCAGTACTTC. It encodes CASSSQGPYEQYF.